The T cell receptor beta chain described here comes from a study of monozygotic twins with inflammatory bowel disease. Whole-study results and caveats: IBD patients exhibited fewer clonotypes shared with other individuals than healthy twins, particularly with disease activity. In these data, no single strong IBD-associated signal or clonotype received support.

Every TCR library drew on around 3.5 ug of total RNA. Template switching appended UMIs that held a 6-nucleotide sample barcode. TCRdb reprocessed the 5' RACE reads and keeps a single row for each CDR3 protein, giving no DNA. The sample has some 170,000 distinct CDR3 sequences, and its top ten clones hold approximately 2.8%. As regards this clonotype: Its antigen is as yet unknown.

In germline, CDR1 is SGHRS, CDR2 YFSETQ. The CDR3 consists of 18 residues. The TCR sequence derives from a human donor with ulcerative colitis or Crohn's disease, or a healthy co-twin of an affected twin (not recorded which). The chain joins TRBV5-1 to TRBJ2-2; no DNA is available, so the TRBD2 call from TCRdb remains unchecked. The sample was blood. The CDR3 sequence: CASSGPPGRVRNTGELFF. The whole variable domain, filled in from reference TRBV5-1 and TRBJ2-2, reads KAGVTQTPRYLIKTRGQQVTLSCSPISGHRSVSWYQQTPGQGLQFLFEYFSETQRNKGNFPGRFSGRQFSNSRSEMNVSTLELGDSALYLCASSGPPGRVRNTGELFFGEGSRLTVL.